This TCR beta chain was observed in a study of T-cell memory formation after mild COVID-19. TCRdb fed the 5' RACE reads into MiXCR, producing one record per CDR3 protein. This sample has fewer than 200,000 distinct CDR3 sequences, with around 13% found just once. Germline V CDR1 and CDR2: MDHEN, SYDVKM. With 2 bases removed from V and 4 bases from J, the gap between germline ends came to 8 bases. The CDR3 is 13 residues long. The chain carries TRBV28 and TRBJ1-1; D possibly corresponds to TRBD1 (5 bases). The source material was PBMCs or a T cell subset sorted from them (not recorded which). The TCR was taken from a man aged 18 to 30 who had mild COVID-19 (a few samples of this study predate the infection). Cell type and time point are not known. CDR3 sequence (DNA): TGTGCCAGCAGTTTAATCGGGGGCACTGAAGCTTTCTTT. It specifies CASSLIGGTEAFF.